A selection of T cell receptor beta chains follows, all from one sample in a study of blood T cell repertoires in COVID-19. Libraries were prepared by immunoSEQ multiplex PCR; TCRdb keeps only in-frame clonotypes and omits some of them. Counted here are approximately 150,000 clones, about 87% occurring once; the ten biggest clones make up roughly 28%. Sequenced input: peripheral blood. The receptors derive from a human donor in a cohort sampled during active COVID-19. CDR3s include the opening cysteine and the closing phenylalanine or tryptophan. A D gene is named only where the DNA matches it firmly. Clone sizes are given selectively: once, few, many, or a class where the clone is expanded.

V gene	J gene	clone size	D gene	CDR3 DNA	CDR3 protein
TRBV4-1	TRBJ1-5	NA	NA	TGCGCCAGCAGCCAAGACCCCCAGGGAGGTCAGCCCCAGCATTTT	CASSQDPQGGQPQHF
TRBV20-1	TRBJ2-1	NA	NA	TGCAGTGCCCTACTAGGACTTGAGCAGTTCTTC	CSALLGLEQFF
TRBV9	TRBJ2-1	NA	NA	TGTGCCAGCAGCGTGCGCACCGGGACTTCGTACAATGAGCAGTTCTTC	CASSVRTGTSYNEQFF
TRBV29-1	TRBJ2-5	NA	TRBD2	TGCAGCTTTTTCGGGACTAGCGGGGGGGCCGGTCGAGAGACCCAGTACTTC	CSFFGTSGGAGRETQYF
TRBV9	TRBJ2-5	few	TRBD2	TGTGCCAGCAGCGTAGCAGCGGGGCGTGAAGAGACCCAGTACTTC	CASSVAAGREETQYF
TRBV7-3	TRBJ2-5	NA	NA	TGTGCCAGCAGCTTACAGGGGCAAGAGACCCAGTACTTC	CASSLQGQETQYF
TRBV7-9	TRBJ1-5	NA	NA	TGTGCCAGCAGCTTAGGGGGCCCTGGCAATCAGCCCCAGCATTTT	CASSLGGPGNQPQHF
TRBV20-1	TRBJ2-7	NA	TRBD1	TGCAGTGCTAGTGGGGACAGGGGGGCTACCTACGAGCAGTACTTC	CSASGDRGATYEQYF
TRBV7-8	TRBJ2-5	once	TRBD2	TGTGCCAGCAGCCCCAGACTAGCGGAGTCCTTAGAGACCCAGTACTTC	CASSPRLAESLETQYF
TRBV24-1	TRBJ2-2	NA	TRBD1	TGTGCCACCAGTGATGCGGGACAGGGGGACGGGGAGCTGTTTTTT	CATSDAGQGDGELFF
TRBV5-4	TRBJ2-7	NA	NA	TGTGCCAGCAAGCGGGACAGGAGCTCCTACGAGCAGTACTTC	CASKRDRSSYEQYF
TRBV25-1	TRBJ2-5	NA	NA	TGTGCCAGCAGTCGGGGGGCCAGGGGTCGCCCTGGCGAGACCCAGTACTTC	CASSRGARGRPGETQYF
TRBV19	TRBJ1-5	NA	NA	TGTGCCAGTAGTATAGTTGACACTAGCAATCAGCCCCAGCATTTT	CASSIVDTSNQPQHF
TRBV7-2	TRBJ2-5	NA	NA	TGTGCCAGCAGCTTAACTACTACCCTCATTCAAGAGACCCAGTACTTC	CASSLTTTLIQETQYF
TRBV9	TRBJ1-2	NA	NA	TGTGCCAGCAGCGTAAAGCCGGACAGTGTTAACTATGGCTACACCTTC	CASSVKPDSVNYGYTF
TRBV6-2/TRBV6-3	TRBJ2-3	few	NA	TGTGCCAGCAGTTATCCAGCGGGCACAGATACGCAGTATTTT	CASSYPAGTDTQYF
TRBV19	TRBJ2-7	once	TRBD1	TGTGCCAGTAGTAGGGGGGACAGGCCCTCCTACGAGCAGTACTTC	CASSRGDRPSYEQYF
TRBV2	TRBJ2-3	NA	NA	TGTGCCAGCAGTTCACTGGGGCTAGCGATTAGCACAGATACGCAGTATTTT	CASSSLGLAISTDTQYF
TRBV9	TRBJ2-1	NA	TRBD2	TGTGCCAGCAGCGTAGGATGGACTAGGAGCAATGAGCAGTTCTTC	CASSVGWTRSNEQFF
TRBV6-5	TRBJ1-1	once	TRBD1	TGTGCCAGCAGCATGACAGGGAGGAGCACTGAAGCTTTCTTT	CASSMTGRSTEAFF
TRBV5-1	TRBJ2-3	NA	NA	TGCGCCAGCAGCTTGGGGGGCATTTTGGATACGCAGTATTTT	CASSLGGILDTQYF
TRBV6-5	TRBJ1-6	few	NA	TGTGCCAGCAGCTACTCAACGGGTAGAAATTCACCCCTCCACTTT	CASSYSTGRNSPLHF
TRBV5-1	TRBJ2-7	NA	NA	TGCGCCAGCAGCTTGACCCACTCCGAGCAGTACTTC	CASSLTHSEQYF
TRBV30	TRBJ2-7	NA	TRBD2	TGTGCCTGGAGTAGAGCGGGGGGTGTGTACGAGCAGTACTTC	CAWSRAGGVYEQYF
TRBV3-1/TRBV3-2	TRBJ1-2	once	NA	TGTGCCAGCAGCCAAGACCCGGGGGTTCGATATGGCTACACCTTC	CASSQDPGVRYGYTF
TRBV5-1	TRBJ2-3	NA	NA	TGCGCCAGCAGCACCAGGACGGGAAGCACAGATACGCAGTATTTT	CASSTRTGSTDTQYF
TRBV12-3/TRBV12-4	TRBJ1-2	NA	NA	TGTGCCAGCAGTTTAGGTCGTGGCTACACCTTC	CASSLGRGYTF
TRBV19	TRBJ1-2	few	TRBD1	TGTGCCAGTAGCCCGGGACAGGGTAACTATGGCTACACCTTC	CASSPGQGNYGYTF
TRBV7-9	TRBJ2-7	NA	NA	TGTGCCAGCAGCTGGGGGCCCTCCTACGAGCAGTACTTC	CASSWGPSYEQYF
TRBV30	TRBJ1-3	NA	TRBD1	TGTGCCACCAGGGGGAAAGGAAACACCATATATTTT	CATRGKGNTIYF
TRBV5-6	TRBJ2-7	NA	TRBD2	TGTGCCAGCGGGCTAGCGGGGACCTACGAGCAGTACTTC	CASGLAGTYEQYF
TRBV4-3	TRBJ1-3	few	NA	TGCGCCAGCAGCCATTTAACAACCTCTGGAAACACCATATATTTT	CASSHLTTSGNTIYF
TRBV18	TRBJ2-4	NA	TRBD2	TGTGCCAGCTCACCCTCCAGGACTAGCGGAGCACTAGCCAAAAACATTCAGTACTTC	CASSPSRTSGALAKNIQYF
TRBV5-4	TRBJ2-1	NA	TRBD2	TGTGCCAGCAGCAGGACTAGCGGCGGATCCCGAGCCTACAATGAGCAGTTCTTC	CASSRTSGGSRAYNEQFF
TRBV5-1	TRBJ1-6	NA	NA	TGCGCCAGCAGCCTGGACAGCTCGAGCTCCTATAATTCACCCCTCCACTTT	CASSLDSSSSYNSPLHF
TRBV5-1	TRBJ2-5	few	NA	TGCGCCAGCAGCTTGGGACAGGTAGAGACCCAGTACTTC	CASSLGQVETQYF
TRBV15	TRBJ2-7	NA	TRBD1	TGTGCCACCAGCAGTGATCCGGGACAGTCCTACGAGCAGTACTTC	CATSSDPGQSYEQYF